This T cell receptor (beta chain) originates from a study of T cells and Merkel cell carcinoma outcomes. Repertoires were generated with immunoSEQ multiplex PCR, while TCRdb's copy carries only in-frame clones and drops some. The sample includes 3,600 or so clones, 85% to 95% of them seen just once. Study-level points and caveats: In Merkel cell carcinoma, repertoire and T-cell density reportedly predicted outcomes.

As regards this clone: Its matching antigen is unknown.

The CDR3 extends over 16 amino acids. Trimming removed 1 base from V and 4 bases from J; junction bases left unmatched: 4. CDR1 and CDR2 (germline): MNHNY, SVGAGI (reference sequence). The sequence was obtained from a human donor with Merkel cell carcinoma. The sequenced material came from tumor tissue from Merkel cell carcinoma. V and J are TRBV6-6 and TRBJ1-2; 12 bases align to TRBD1. CDR3 DNA: TGTGCCAGCAGTTACTTGGGGACAGGGGGCGCCTATGGCTACACCTTC. It is translated as CASSYLGTGGAYGYTF.